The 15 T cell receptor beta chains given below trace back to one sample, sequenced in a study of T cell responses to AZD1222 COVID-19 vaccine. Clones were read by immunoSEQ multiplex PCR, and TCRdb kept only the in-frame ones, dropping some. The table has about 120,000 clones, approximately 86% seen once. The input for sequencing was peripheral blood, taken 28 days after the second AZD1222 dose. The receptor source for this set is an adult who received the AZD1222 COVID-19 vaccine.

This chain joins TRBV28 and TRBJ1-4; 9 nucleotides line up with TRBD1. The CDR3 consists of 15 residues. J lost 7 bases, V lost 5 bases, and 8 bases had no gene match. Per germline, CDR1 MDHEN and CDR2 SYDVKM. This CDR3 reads CASSTSGTGREKLFF. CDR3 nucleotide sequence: TGTGCCAGCAGTACCTCCGGGACAGGGCGTGAAAAACTGTTTTTT.

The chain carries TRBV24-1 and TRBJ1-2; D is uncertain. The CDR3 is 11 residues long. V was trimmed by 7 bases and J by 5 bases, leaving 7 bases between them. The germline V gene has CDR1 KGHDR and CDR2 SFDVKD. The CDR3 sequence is CATSSGYGYTF. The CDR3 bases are TGTGCCACCAGCTCTGGGTATGGCTACACCTTC.

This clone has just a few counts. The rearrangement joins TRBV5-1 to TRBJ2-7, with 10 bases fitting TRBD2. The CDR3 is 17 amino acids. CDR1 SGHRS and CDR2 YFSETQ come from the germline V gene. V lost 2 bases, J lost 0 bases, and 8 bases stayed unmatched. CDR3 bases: TGCGCCAGCAGCTTCCTAGCGGGGGACCTAGACTCCTACGAGCAGTACTTC. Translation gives CASSFLAGDLDSYEQYF.

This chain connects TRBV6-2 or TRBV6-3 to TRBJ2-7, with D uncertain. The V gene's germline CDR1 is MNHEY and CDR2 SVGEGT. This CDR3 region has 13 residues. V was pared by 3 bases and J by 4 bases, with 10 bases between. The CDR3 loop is CASSYFQRYEQYF. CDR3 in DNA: TGTGCCAGCAGTTATTTCCAGAGATACGAGCAGTACTTC.

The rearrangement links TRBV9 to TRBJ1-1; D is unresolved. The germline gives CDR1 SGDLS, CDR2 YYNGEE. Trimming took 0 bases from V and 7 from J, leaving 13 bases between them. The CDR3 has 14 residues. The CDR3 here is CASSVVSGSGEAFF. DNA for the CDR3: TGTGCCAGCAGCGTAGTTTCCGGGTCGGGTGAAGCTTTCTTT. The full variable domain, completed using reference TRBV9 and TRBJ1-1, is DSGVTQTPKHLITATGQRVTLRCSPRSGDLSVYWYQQSLDQGLQFLIQYYNGEERAKGNILERFSAQQFPDLHSELNLSSLELGDSALYFCASSVVSGSGEAFFGQGTRLTVV.

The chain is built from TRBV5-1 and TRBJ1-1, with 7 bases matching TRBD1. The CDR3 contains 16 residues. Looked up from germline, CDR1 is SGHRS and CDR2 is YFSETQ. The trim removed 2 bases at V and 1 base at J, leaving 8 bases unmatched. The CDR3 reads CASSLEGARGNTEAFF. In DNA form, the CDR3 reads TGCGCCAGCAGCTTAGAGGGGGCTAGGGGGAACACTGAAGCTTTCTTT.

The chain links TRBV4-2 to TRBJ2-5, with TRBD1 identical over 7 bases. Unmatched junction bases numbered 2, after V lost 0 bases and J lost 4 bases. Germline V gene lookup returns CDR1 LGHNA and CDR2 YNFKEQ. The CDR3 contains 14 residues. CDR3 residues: CASSQDHRGETQYF. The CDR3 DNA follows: TGTGCCAGCAGCCAAGATCACAGGGGAGAGACCCAGTACTTC.

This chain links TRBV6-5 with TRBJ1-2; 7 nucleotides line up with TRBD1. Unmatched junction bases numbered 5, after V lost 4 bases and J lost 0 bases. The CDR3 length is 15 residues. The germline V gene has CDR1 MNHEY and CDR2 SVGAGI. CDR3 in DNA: TGTGCCAGCAGTTTCACGACAGGGACTAACTATGGCTACACCTTC. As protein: CASSFTTGTNYGYTF.

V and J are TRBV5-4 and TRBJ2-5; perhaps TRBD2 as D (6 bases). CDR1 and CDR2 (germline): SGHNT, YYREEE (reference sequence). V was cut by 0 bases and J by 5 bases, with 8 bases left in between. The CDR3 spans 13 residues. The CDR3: CASSLEGGETQYF. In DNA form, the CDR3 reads TGTGCCAGCAGCTTGGAAGGAGGGGAGACCCAGTACTTC.

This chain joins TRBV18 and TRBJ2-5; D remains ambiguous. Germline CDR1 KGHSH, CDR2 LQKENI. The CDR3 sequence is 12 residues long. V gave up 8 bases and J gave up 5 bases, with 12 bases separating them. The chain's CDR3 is CASRFESETQYF. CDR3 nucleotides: TGTGCCAGCCGGTTCGAATCGGAGACCCAGTACTTC.

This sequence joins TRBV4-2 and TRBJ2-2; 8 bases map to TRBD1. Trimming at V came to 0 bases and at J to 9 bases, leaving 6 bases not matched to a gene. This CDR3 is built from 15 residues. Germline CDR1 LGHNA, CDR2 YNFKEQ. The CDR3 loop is CASSQDQDRARELFF. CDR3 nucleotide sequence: TGTGCCAGCAGCCAAGATCAGGACAGGGCCCGGGAGCTGTTTTTT.

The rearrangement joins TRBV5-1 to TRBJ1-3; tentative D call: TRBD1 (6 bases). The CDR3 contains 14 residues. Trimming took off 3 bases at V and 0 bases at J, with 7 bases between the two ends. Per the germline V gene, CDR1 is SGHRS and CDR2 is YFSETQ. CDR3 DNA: TGCGCCAGCAGCTCAGGGGCCTCTGGAAACACCATATATTTT. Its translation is CASSSGASGNTIYF. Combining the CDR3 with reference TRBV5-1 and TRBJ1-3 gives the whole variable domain KAGVTQTPRYLIKTRGQQVTLSCSPISGHRSVSWYQQTPGQGLQFLFEYFSETQRNKGNFPGRFSGRQFSNSRSEMNVSTLELGDSALYLCASSSGASGNTIYFGEGSWLTVV.

The CDR3 nucleotides read TGCAGCGTTGAGGTCCCGGGGGCCGGTCAGCCCCAGCATTTT. This codes for CSVEVPGAGQPQHF. The V and J genes are TRBV29-1 and TRBJ1-5; D is possibly TRBD1 (6 bases). Trimming cost V 3 bases and J 6 bases, with 15 bases left between them. The CDR3 is 14 residues long. CDR1 and CDR2 (germline): SQVTM, ANQGSEA.

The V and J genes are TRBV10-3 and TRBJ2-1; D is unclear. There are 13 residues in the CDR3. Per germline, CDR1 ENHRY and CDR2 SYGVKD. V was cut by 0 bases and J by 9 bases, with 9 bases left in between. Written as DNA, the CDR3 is TGTGCCATCAGTGAGTCGGTGGATACTGAGCAGTTCTTC. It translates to CAISESVDTEQFF.

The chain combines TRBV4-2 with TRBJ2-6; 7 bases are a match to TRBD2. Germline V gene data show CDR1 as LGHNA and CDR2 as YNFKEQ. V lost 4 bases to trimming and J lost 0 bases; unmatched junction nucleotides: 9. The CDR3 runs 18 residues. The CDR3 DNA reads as TGTGCCAGCAGCCCCCTGAGCGGGGCAAGCTCTGGGGCCAACGTCCTGACTTTC. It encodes CASSPLSGASSGANVLTF.